This TCR beta chain was documented in a study of blood T cells in healthy people across ages. The CDR3 extends over 16 amino acids. V shed 2 bases, J shed 11 bases, and the junction held 14 bases outside the gene matches. Per the germline V gene, CDR1 is SGHRS and CDR2 is YFSETQ. Alongside a J-beta primer mix, a sample-barcoded 5' primer served in a second PCR lasting 7 to 11 cycles. Each cDNA molecule carried a tag from a template-switch adaptor that contained 12 random nucleotides. TCRdb passed the 5' RACE reads through MiXCR, listing each CDR3 protein once. Of around 850,000 distinct CDR3 sequences in the sample, about 36% were seen once.

The V and J genes are TRBV5-1 and TRBJ2-5; 11 bases align to TRBD2. The clonotype was recovered from a man aged 18 to 30 in good health. Material for sequencing was blood. CDR3 region: CASSLSSGLADSEQYF. DNA of the CDR3: TGCGCCAGCAGCTTATCTTCGGGACTAGCGGACAGTGAGCAGTACTTC.